Shown below are 31 T cell receptor beta chains from a single sample sequenced in a study of lymphopenia after photon versus proton radiotherapy. Some clones are missing from TCRdb's copy, which holds only in-frame ones; the method was immunoSEQ multiplex PCR. The data contain about 50,000 clones, 92% of them singletons. This sample comprised peripheral blood, obtained from a patient treated with photon-based radiotherapy. These receptors were taken from a woman in her 40s with cholangiocarcinoma.

The chain has TRBV11-3 and TRBJ2-7, with TRBD1 identical over 9 bases. From germline, CDR1 is SGHNT and CDR2 YENEEA. Trimming at V came to 5 bases and at J to 4 bases, leaving 3 bases not matched to a gene. CDR3 size: 13 residues. CDR3 DNA: TGTGCCAGCAGCCAGGGACAGGGATACGAGCAGTACTTC. Protein: CASSQGQGYEQYF.

This chain links TRBV7-8 with TRBJ1-5; D is perhaps TRBD1 (5 bases). CDR1 and CDR2 from the germline V gene are SGHVS and FQNEAQ. V dropped 5 bases and J dropped 0 bases, with 14 bases sitting between them. The length of the CDR3 is 16 residues. The CDR3 reads CASSPGRGYSNQPQHF. The CDR3 region has the DNA TGTGCCAGCAGCCCGGGACGGGGCTATAGCAATCAGCCCCAGCATTTT. Based on the CDR3 plus reference TRBV7-8 and TRBJ1-5, the full variable domain is GAGVSQSPRYKVAKRGQDVALRCDPISGHVSLFWYQQALGQGPEFLTYFQNEAQLDKSGLPSDRFFAERPEGSVSTLKIQRTQQEDSAVYLCASSPGRGYSNQPQHFGDGTRLSIL.

This chain joins TRBV9 and TRBJ2-7, with 7 nucleotides matching TRBD2. CDR1 and CDR2 from the germline V gene are SGDLS and YYNGEE. CDR3 length: 15 amino acids. V was clipped by 4 bases and J by 1 base; unmatched bases: 8. This CDR3 reads CASSPSGTISYEQYF. DNA for the CDR3: TGTGCCAGCAGCCCGTCCGGGACTATATCCTACGAGCAGTACTTC.

This sequence joins TRBV4-3 and TRBJ2-7; the D gene could be TRBD1 or TRBD2 (5 bases each). The CDR3 sequence is 15 residues long. V gave up 0 bases and J gave up 0 bases, with 9 bases separating them. Germline CDR1 LGHNA, CDR2 YSLEER. CDR3 bases: TGCGCCAGCAGCCAAGATGGGGGTCTCTCCTACGAGCAGTACTTC. Amino acids: CASSQDGGLSYEQYF.

This chain links TRBV7-3 with TRBJ2-1; 7 bases line up with TRBD2. The CDR3 consists of 17 residues. The germline V gene has CDR1 SGHTA and CDR2 FQGTGA. The junction had 18 bases not matched to a gene; V was cut back by 5 bases and J by 8 bases. The CDR3 DNA follows: TGTGCCAGCAGCCCGGGACCTCGGGGAGGGCCCGGTGATGAGCAGTTCTTC. Its protein product is CASSPGPRGGPGDEQFF. Full variable domain (rest looked up from reference TRBV7-3 and TRBJ2-1): GAGVSQTPSNKVTEKGKYVELRCDPISGHTALYWYRQSLGQGPEFLIYFQGTGAADDSGLPNDRFFAVRPEGSVSTLKIQRTERGDSAVYLCASSPGPRGGPGDEQFFGPGTRLTVL.

The chain recombines TRBV4-3 with TRBJ1-1; D call uncertain. Germline values: CDR1 LGHNA, CDR2 YSLEER. The V gene lost 0 bases and the J gene lost 1 base, with 9 bases spanning the gap. The CDR3 contains 15 residues. CDR3 coding DNA: TGCGCCAGCAGCCAAGAGAGGAGCCCGAACACTGAAGCTTTCTTT. Its translation: CASSQERSPNTEAFF.

The chain recombines TRBV27 with TRBJ2-7, with D possibly called TRBD1 or TRBD2 (5 bases each). CDR1 and CDR2 from the germline V gene are MNHEY and SMNVEV (reference sequence). V was pared by 3 bases and J by 3 bases, with 9 bases between. There are 13 residues in the CDR3. Here the CDR3 DNA reads TGTGCCAGCAGTTTGGGACCGAACTACGAGCAGTACTTC. This encodes CASSLGPNYEQYF.

The J gene is TRBJ1-1, the V gene TRBV6-5, with 9 bases aligning to TRBD1. Germline V gene data show CDR1 as MNHEY and CDR2 as SVGAGI. CDR3 length: 14 amino acids. V shed 5 bases, J shed 6 bases, and the junction held 7 bases outside the gene matches. As DNA, the CDR3 is TGTGCCAGCAGTCCCGGACAGGGGACGGCTGAAGCTTTCTTT. Its protein product is CASSPGQGTAEAFF.

This clone has only a few counts. The chain combines TRBV5-4 with TRBJ2-7; 8 nucleotides line up with TRBD1. Germline CDR1 SGHNT, CDR2 YYREEE (reference sequence). This CDR3 is built from 14 residues. Losses at the gene ends were 4 bases for V and 1 base for J; bases not matched to a gene: 4. The CDR3 bases are TGTGCCAGCAGCCACGGGACAGGATCCTACGAGCAGTACTTC. It is translated as CASSHGTGSYEQYF.

The rearrangement links TRBV7-9 to TRBJ2-7; the D gene is possibly TRBD1 (6 bases). The CDR3 sequence is 13 residues long. CDR1 is SEHNR and CDR2 is FQNEAQ in the germline V gene (reference sequence). Trimming removed 5 bases at V and 11 bases at J, with 19 bases between. CDR3 sequence: CASSLRSGDLEYF. CDR3 sequence (DNA): TGTGCCAGCAGCCTTCGATCAGGGGATCTCGAGTACTTC.

The genes are TRBV18 and TRBJ2-7; TRBD2 matches 9 bases. Germline trimming cut 5 bases from V and 4 bases from J; bases unmatched to any gene: 3. Germline values: CDR1 KGHSH, CDR2 LQKENI. The CDR3 loop spans 13 amino acids. DNA of the CDR3: TGTGCCAGCTCAGACAGCGGGGGGTACGAGCAGTACTTC. It specifies CASSDSGGYEQYF. The full variable domain, with the rest looked up from reference TRBV18 and TRBJ2-7, is NAGVMQNPRHLVRRRGQEARLRCSPMKGHSHVYWYRQLPEEGLKFMVYLQKENIIDESGMPKERFSAEFPKEGPSILRIQQVVRGDSAAYFCASSDSGGYEQYFGPGTRLTVT.

The chain carries TRBV11-2 and TRBJ2-5; no definite D call. The CDR3 runs to 15 residues. V lost 0 bases and J 7 bases, leaving 15 bases between the germline ends. CDR1 and CDR2 from the germline V gene are SGHAT and FQNNGV. The CDR3 sequence: CASSLDSSRSWTQYF. Written as DNA, the CDR3 is TGTGCCAGCAGCTTAGACAGCAGCCGGTCGTGGACCCAGTACTTC.

This clone is a singleton in its sample. The chain uses TRBV5-1 and TRBJ2-7; TRBD2 matches 8 bases. This CDR3 is 16 amino acids long. The trim removed 0 bases at V and 5 bases at J, leaving 10 bases unmatched. Germline CDR1 is SGHRS and CDR2 is YFSETQ. The CDR3 DNA reads TGCGCCAGCAGCTTGGCCGGAGTAGCGGGGATCAACGAGCAGTACTTC. This sequence encodes CASSLAGVAGINEQYF.

The chain combines TRBV4-1 with TRBJ1-4; D is undetermined. The CDR3 has 15 residues. Germline-derived CDR1 and CDR2 are MGHRA and YSYEKL. Trimming left V 1 base short and J 4 bases short, with 10 bases between. The CDR3 protein is CASSQVGRNNEKLFF. The CDR3 DNA follows: TGCGCCAGCAGCCAAGTGGGCAGGAATAATGAAAAACTGTTTTTT.

For the CDR3, the DNA is TGCGCCAGCAGCTTGGGACAGGGGGCTGGAAACACCATATATTTT. Translated: CASSLGQGAGNTIYF. The chain is built from TRBV5-1 and TRBJ1-3, with 9 bases matching TRBD1. V was clipped by 0 bases and J by 2 bases; unmatched bases: 0. The CDR3 contains 15 residues. Germline CDR1 and CDR2: SGHRS and YFSETQ.

The chain recombines TRBV29-1 with TRBJ1-1; 8 bases are shared with TRBD1. Germline V CDR1 and CDR2: SQVTM, ANQGSEA. CDR3 length equals 13 residues. The V gene end was trimmed by 5 bases and the J gene end by 3 bases; junction bases not matched to a gene: 5. The CDR3 reads CSVRTGQYTEAFF. CDR3 DNA: TGCAGCGTTAGGACAGGGCAATACACTGAAGCTTTCTTT. Filled out from reference TRBV29-1 and TRBJ1-1, the complete variable domain reads SAVISQKPSRDICQRGTSLTIQCQVDSQVTMMFWYRQQPGQSLTLIATANQGSEATYESGFVIDKFPISRPNLTFSTLTVSNMSPEDSSIYLCSVRTGQYTEAFFGQGTRLTVV.

The DNA of the CDR3 is TGTGCCAGTAGTATAGGTACACAAGAGACCCAGTACTTC. Translated: CASSIGTQETQYF. The chain joins TRBV19 to TRBJ2-5; D is uncertain. Trimming left V 1 base short and J 2 bases short, with 5 bases between. Germline CDR1 LNHDA, CDR2 SQIVND (reference sequence). The CDR3 is 13 amino acids.

The genes are TRBV10-3 and TRBJ1-3; D is ambiguous. V was pared by 3 bases and J by 0 bases, with 12 bases between. Germline CDR1 and CDR2: ENHRY and SYGVKD. The CDR3 covers 16 residues. The CDR3 spells CAISDLDSSSGNTIYF. Written as DNA, the CDR3 is TGTGCCATCAGTGACCTCGATAGTAGCTCTGGAAACACCATATATTTT.

For the CDR3, the DNA is TGCGCCAGCAGCTTTCGGGAGAACACTGAAGCTTTCTTT. Translating gives CASSFRENTEAFF. The chain joins TRBV5-1 to TRBJ1-1, with D uncertain. The germline V gene encodes CDR1 SGHRS and CDR2 YFSETQ. The V end was cut by 2 bases, the J end by 1 base, with 6 bases between. The CDR3 spans 13 residues.

This sequence joins TRBV19 and TRBJ2-3; D gene ambiguous. Trimming removed 3 bases from V and 1 base from J, with 5 bases in between. The CDR3 length is 13 residues. Germline V CDR1 and CDR2: LNHDA, SQIVND (reference sequence). The CDR3 here is CASSIRGTDTQYF. As DNA, the CDR3 is TGTGCCAGTAGTATTAGGGGCACAGATACGCAGTATTTT.

This clone has just one count. CDR3 residues: CASSIGRGDRQPQHF. The CDR3 DNA follows: TGTGCCAGCAGTATAGGACGGGGGGATCGTCAGCCCCAGCATTTT. The genes are TRBV27 and TRBJ1-5; D is perhaps TRBD1 (5 bases). Trimming took off 5 bases at V and 6 bases at J, with 17 bases between the two ends. Germline V gene sequence: CDR1 MNHEY, CDR2 SMNVEV (reference sequence). This CDR3 is built from 15 residues.

V usage is TRBV15 and J usage is TRBJ1-1, with D possibly TRBD1 on 5 matching bases. The CDR3 length is 17 residues. Germline V lookup: CDR1 LNHNV, CDR2 YYDKDF (reference sequence). The V end was cut by 0 bases, the J end by 1 base, with 15 bases between. The CDR3 here is CATSRDQGQRSNTEAFF. The CDR3 DNA sequence: TGTGCCACCAGCAGAGATCAGGGCCAAAGGTCGAACACTGAAGCTTTCTTT.

V is TRBV25-1 and J is TRBJ2-3; D perhaps matches TRBD2 (5 bases). Germline assignment: CDR1 MGHDK and CDR2 SYGVNS. The V and J ends lost 1 base and 5 bases respectively, with 10 bases between them. The CDR3 is 14 amino acids. This CDR3 reads CASSEWKAGDTQYF. The CDR3 DNA follows: TGTGCCAGCAGTGAATGGAAGGCGGGAGATACGCAGTATTTT.

The rearrangement joins TRBV7-3 to TRBJ2-1; D remains unclear. The germline V gene has CDR1 SGHTA and CDR2 FQGTGA. This CDR3 region has 14 residues. The V gene lost 2 bases and the J gene lost 6 bases, with 11 bases spanning the gap. The CDR3 is CASSLGLGSNEQFF. CDR3 bases: TGTGCCAGCAGCTTAGGCCTCGGAAGCAATGAGCAGTTCTTC.

The rearrangement joins TRBV7-2 to TRBJ1-3; D remains unclear. Trimming pared 1 base from V and 3 bases from J, leaving 13 bases between. Germline CDR1 is SGHTA and CDR2 is FQGNSA. This CDR3 contains 16 residues. The CDR3 bases are TGTGCCAGCAGCTTAGAGTCGAGTTCTTTTGGAAACACCATATATTTT. Translation: CASSLESSSFGNTIYF. Filled out from reference TRBV7-2 and TRBJ1-3, the complete variable domain reads GAGVSQSPSNKVTEKGKDVELRCDPISGHTALYWYRQSLGQGLEFLIYFQGNSAPDKSGLPSDRFSAERTGGSVSTLTIQRTQQEDSAVYLCASSLESSSFGNTIYFGEGSWLTVV.

The chain joins TRBV30 to TRBJ1-1; no clear D. Trimming stripped 0 bases from V and 13 bases from J, with 15 bases between. This CDR3 is 12 amino acids long. CDR1 and CDR2 (germline): GTSNPN, SVGIG (reference sequence). CDR3 residues: CAWSVLGRQVFF. The CDR3 DNA is TGTGCCTGGAGTGTACTTGGACGCCAAGTTTTCTTT.

The J gene is TRBJ2-1, the V gene TRBV9; 9 bases are a match to TRBD2. Per the germline V gene, CDR1 is SGDLS and CDR2 is YYNGEE. V trimming: 2 bases; J trimming: 4 bases; junction bases outside the gene matches: 4. The CDR3 sequence is 15 residues long. The CDR3 nucleotides are TGTGCCAGCAGCGTGGGGACTAGCCGGTACAATGAGCAGTTCTTC. It specifies CASSVGTSRYNEQFF.

The chain joins TRBV7-6 to TRBJ2-1; TRBD2 is a possible D gene (6 bases). Germline-derived CDR1 and CDR2 are SGHVS and FNYEAQ. CDR3 length equals 16 residues. The germline V and J ends were trimmed by 1 base and 4 bases, with 14 bases remaining between them. This chain's CDR3 is CASSLEAGRRYNEQFF. The CDR3 region has the DNA TGTGCCAGCAGCTTAGAAGCGGGCAGGCGGTACAATGAGCAGTTCTTC.

The V and J genes are TRBV2 and TRBJ1-5, with TRBD1 identical over 8 bases. The CDR3 sequence is 13 residues long. Looked up from germline, CDR1 is SNHLY and CDR2 is FYNNEI. Trimming at V came to 8 bases and at J to 4 bases, leaving 4 bases not matched to a gene. CDR3 DNA: TGTGCCAGCCTACAGGGGGGGAATCAGCCCCAGCATTTT. Protein product: CASLQGGNQPQHF.

The chain uses TRBV5-1 and TRBJ2-7; perhaps D is TRBD1 or TRBD2 (7 bases each). The length of the CDR3 is 15 residues. The germline V gene encodes CDR1 SGHRS and CDR2 YFSETQ. V lost 3 bases, J lost 9 bases, and 22 bases lay in between. In DNA form, the CDR3 reads TGCGCCAGCAGCTCCGGACAGGCGGGGGCTGGGGGGCAGTACTTC. It codes for CASSSGQAGAGGQYF.

The genes are TRBV29-1 and TRBJ1-1; 7 bases are a match to TRBD1. The CDR3 has 12 amino acids. CDR1 and CDR2 from the germline V gene are SQVTM and ANQGSEA. Germline trimming cut 7 bases from V and 11 bases from J; bases unmatched to any gene: 13. The CDR3 here is CSAPAQGMEAFF. Here the CDR3 DNA reads TGCAGCGCACCCGCACAGGGGATGGAGGCTTTCTTT.